These 14 T cell receptor beta chains were sequenced from one sample in a study of glioma-infiltrating T cells after dendritic cell vaccination. Data came from immunoSEQ multiplex PCR; TCRdb stores just in-frame clones and leaves some out. The repertoire holds tens of thousands of clones, with more than 65% as singletons. Sequencing was performed on blood, taken before dendritic cell vaccination. The receptors were gathered from a human donor with glioblastoma.

There are a few counts of this clone. The V and J genes are TRBV6-1 and TRBJ2-1, with 12 bases that match TRBD2. CDR3 length: 16 residues. Germline CDR1 and CDR2: MNHNS and SASEGT. With V trimmed by 3 bases and J by 7 bases, 7 bases remained unmatched. This CDR3 is CASSELRTSGMNEQFF. Here the CDR3 DNA reads TGTGCCAGCAGTGAGCTCAGGACTAGCGGGATGAATGAGCAGTTCTTC.

This clone was picked up a small number of times. This chain joins TRBV6-6 and TRBJ2-7; the D gene is possibly TRBD1 (6 bases). The CDR3 totals 16 residues. Germline loops: CDR1 MNHNY, CDR2 SVGAGI (reference sequence). V was cut by 7 bases and J by 2 bases, with 21 bases left in between. The CDR3 protein is CASNEQGGALPYEQYF. The CDR3, as DNA: TGTGCCAGCAACGAACAGGGCGGCGCCCTCCCCTACGAGCAGTACTTC.

The chain employs TRBV15 and TRBJ1-4; TRBD1 agrees at 7 bases. J lost 4 bases, V lost 9 bases, and 8 bases had no gene match. The germline V gene has CDR1 LNHNV and CDR2 YYDKDF (reference sequence). There are 14 residues in the CDR3. The DNA for the CDR3 is TGTGCCACGAGGAGGGGGCAGGGTAATGAAAAACTGTTTTTT. Its translation is CATRRGQGNEKLFF. Full variable domain (rest looked up from reference TRBV15 and TRBJ1-4): DAMVIQNPRYQVTQFGKPVTLSCSQTLNHNVMYWYQQKSSQAPKLLFHYYDKDFNNEADTPDNFQSRRPNTSFCFLDIRSPGLGDTAMYLCATRRGQGNEKLFFGSGTQLSVL.

The J gene is TRBJ1-5, the V gene TRBV2; the match to TRBD1 covers 7 bases. The CDR3 length is 17 residues. CDR1 and CDR2 (germline): SNHLY, FYNNEI. Losses at the gene ends were 4 bases for V and 4 bases for J; bases not matched to a gene: 13. In DNA form, the CDR3 reads TGTGCCAGCAGTGTCCTTCCTCTGACAGGGTCGAATCAGCCCCAGCATTTT. Translation: CASSVLPLTGSNQPQHF.

CDR3 amino acids: CASSEEAGMGETQYF. Written as DNA, the CDR3 is TGTGCCAGCAGTGAAGAGGCAGGGATGGGAGAGACCCAGTACTTC. The V gene is TRBV2, the J gene TRBJ2-5, with D perhaps matching TRBD1 (5 bases). Germline CDR1 is SNHLY and CDR2 is FYNNEI. The CDR3 length is 15 residues. Trimming shortened V by 1 base and J by 4 bases, and 13 bases separated the two germline ends.

The rearrangement links TRBV6-5 to TRBJ1-1; D is possibly TRBD1 (5 bases). The CDR3 contains 14 residues. Germline values: CDR1 MNHEY, CDR2 SVGAGI. The V gene lost 0 bases and the J gene lost 7 bases, with 12 bases spanning the gap. This chain's CDR3 is CASSYSIRGDEAFF. DNA for the CDR3: TGTGCCAGCAGTTACTCGATCCGGGGGGATGAAGCTTTCTTT.

This chain uses TRBV6-5 with TRBJ2-2, with D possibly TRBD1 on 6 matching bases. The germline CDR1 and CDR2 sequences are MNHEY and SVGAGI. Trimming pared 5 bases from V and 6 bases from J, leaving 13 bases between. The CDR3 is 14 residues long. The CDR3 protein is CASSNTGIAGELFF. CDR3 sequence (DNA): TGTGCCAGCAGTAATACAGGGATCGCCGGGGAGCTGTTTTTT.

The gene calls are TRBV2 and TRBJ1-5, with TRBD1 matching over 10 bases. Germline CDR1 SNHLY, CDR2 FYNNEI. Trimming at V came to 7 bases and at J to 4 bases, leaving 10 bases not matched to a gene. The CDR3 is 16 amino acids. The CDR3 loop is CASNGGTGAVNQPQHF. CDR3 nucleotides: TGTGCCAGCAATGGGGGGACAGGGGCTGTGAATCAGCCCCAGCATTTT.

The genes are TRBV5-1 and TRBJ2-7; 16 bases are a match to TRBD2. Trimming took 4 bases from V and 2 from J; bases not matched to a gene: 3. CDR3 length: 16 residues. Per germline, CDR1 SGHRS and CDR2 YFSETQ. CDR3 protein: CASSGGLAGGPYEQYV. In DNA form, the CDR3 reads TGCGCCAGCAGCGGGGGACTAGCGGGAGGGCCCTACGAGCAGTACGTC.

The chain links TRBV5-4 to TRBJ2-7; no clear D gene. CDR1 is SGHNT and CDR2 is YYREEE in the germline V gene (reference sequence). Trimming pared 5 bases from V and 4 bases from J, leaving 10 bases between. The CDR3 runs to 12 residues. The CDR3 DNA is TGTGCCAGCAGTTTTGACACATACGAGCAGTACGTC. Amino acid sequence: CASSFDTYEQYV.

V is TRBV7-6 and J is TRBJ2-7, with D tentatively TRBD2 (5 bases). V lost 1 base and J lost 3, with 13 bases in between. The CDR3 is made up of 15 amino acids. Germline V gene data show CDR1 as SGHVS and CDR2 as FNYEAQ. The CDR3 spells CASSLGGETNYEQYF. The CDR3 nucleotides are TGTGCCAGCAGCTTAGGGGGAGAGACCAACTACGAGCAGTACTTC.

In this sample, this clone turned up once. The rearrangement joins TRBV5-6 to TRBJ2-1, with D possibly TRBD2 on 5 matching bases. The CDR3 sequence is 16 residues long. Looked up from germline, CDR1 is SGHDT and CDR2 is YYEEEE. Deletions cut 3 bases from V and 6 bases from J, with 19 bases between. In DNA, the CDR3 is TGTGCCAGCAGCTCCCGGAAGGTGTTCGAGGGCAATGAGCAGTTCTTC. As protein: CASSSRKVFEGNEQFF.

Regarding this clone: Relative to the germline gene, one junction end is altered; a read error may explain this. This chain connects TRBV4-1 to TRBJ1-6, with 11 bases matching TRBD1. There are 16 residues in the CDR3. Looked up from germline, CDR1 is MGHRA and CDR2 is YSYEKL. CDR3 region: CASSPPGQGADSPPHF. CDR3 in DNA: TGCGCCAGCAGCCCTCCCGGACAGGGGGCGGACTCACCCCCCCACTTT.

This CDR3 reads CASSPRGRGELFF. The CDR3 DNA sequence: TGTGCCAGCAGCCCTAGGGGGCGCGGGGAGCTGTTTTTT. The chain employs TRBV11-3 and TRBJ2-2, with 7 positions matching TRBD1. The V gene end was trimmed by 5 bases and the J gene end by 7 bases; junction bases not matched to a gene: 4. The CDR3 extends over 13 amino acids. Germline assignment: CDR1 SGHNT and CDR2 YENEEA.